This TCR beta chain was captured in a study of T cell responses to AZD1222 COVID-19 vaccine. The data were produced by immunoSEQ multiplex PCR, yet TCRdb's version contains in-frame clones alone and is incomplete. The sample consists of 86,000 or so clones, 80% to 95% of them appearing once. This CDR3 is 14 amino acids long. Trimming left V 3 bases short and J 5 bases short, with 13 bases between. Germline assignment: CDR1 SGHTA and CDR2 FQGNSA. The sequences come from peripheral blood, collected 28 days after the second AZD1222 dose. This chain joins TRBV7-2 and TRBJ1-2; D is unresolved. The clonotype comes from an adult who received the AZD1222 COVID-19 vaccine. CDR3 protein: CASSFTTSQYGYTF. CDR3 nucleotide sequence: TGTGCCAGCAGCTTTACGACAAGTCAGTATGGCTACACCTTC. Complete variable domain (other parts from reference TRBV7-2 and TRBJ1-2): GAGVSQSPSNKVTEKGKDVELRCDPISGHTALYWYRQSLGQGLEFLIYFQGNSAPDKSGLPSDRFSAERTGGSVSTLTIQRTQQEDSAVYLCASSFTTSQYGYTFGSGTRLTVV.